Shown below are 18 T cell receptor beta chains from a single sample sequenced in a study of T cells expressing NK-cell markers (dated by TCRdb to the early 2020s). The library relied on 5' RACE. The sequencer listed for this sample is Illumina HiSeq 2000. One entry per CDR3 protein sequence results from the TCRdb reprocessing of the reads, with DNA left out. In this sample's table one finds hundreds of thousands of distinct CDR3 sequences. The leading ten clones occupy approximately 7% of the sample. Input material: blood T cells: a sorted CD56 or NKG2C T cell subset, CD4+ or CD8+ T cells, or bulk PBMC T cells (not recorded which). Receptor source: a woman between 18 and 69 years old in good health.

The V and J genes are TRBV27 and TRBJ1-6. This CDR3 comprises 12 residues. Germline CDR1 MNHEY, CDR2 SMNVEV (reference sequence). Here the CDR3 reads CASRFDDSPLHF.

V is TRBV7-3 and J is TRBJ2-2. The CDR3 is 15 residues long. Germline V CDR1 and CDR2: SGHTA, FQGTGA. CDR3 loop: CASSPKVTVGGELFF. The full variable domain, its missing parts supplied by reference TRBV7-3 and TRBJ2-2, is GAGVSQTPSNKVTEKGKYVELRCDPISGHTALYWYRQSLGQGPEFLIYFQGTGAADDSGLPNDRFFAVRPEGSVSTLKIQRTERGDSAVYLCASSPKVTVGGELFFGEGSRLTVL.

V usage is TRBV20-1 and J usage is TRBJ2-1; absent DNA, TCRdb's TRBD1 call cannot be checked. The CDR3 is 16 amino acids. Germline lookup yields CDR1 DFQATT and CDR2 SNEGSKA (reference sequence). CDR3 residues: CSAREDGQSTYNEQFF.

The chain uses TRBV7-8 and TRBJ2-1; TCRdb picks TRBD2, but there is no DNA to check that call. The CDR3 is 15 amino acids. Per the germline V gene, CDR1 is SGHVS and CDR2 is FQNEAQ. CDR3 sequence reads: CASSLRLAGVHEQFF.

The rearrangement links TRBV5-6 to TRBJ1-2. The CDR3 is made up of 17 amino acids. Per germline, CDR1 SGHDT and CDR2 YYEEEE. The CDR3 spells CASSSPRAELTSYGYTF.

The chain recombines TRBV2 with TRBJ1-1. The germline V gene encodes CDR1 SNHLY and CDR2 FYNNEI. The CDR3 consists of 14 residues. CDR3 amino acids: CASSDEMTGTEAFF.

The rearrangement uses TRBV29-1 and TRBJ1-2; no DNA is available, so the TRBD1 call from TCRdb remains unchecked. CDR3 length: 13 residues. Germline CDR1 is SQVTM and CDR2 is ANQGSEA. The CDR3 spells CSVGGQKNYGYTF.

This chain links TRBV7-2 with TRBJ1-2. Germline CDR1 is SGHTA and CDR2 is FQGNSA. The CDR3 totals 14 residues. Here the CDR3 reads CASSFAVLNYGYTF.

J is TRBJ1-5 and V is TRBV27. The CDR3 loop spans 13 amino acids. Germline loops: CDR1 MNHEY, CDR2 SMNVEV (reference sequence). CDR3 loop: CASSFRLGQPQHF.

This chain's CDR3 is CASRPNSGRPPETQYF. This sequence joins TRBV5-4 and TRBJ2-5; there is no DNA to check the TCRdb D call of TRBD2. The CDR3 loop spans 16 amino acids. The V gene's germline CDR1 is SGHNT and CDR2 YYREEE (reference sequence). Filled out from reference TRBV5-4 and TRBJ2-5, the complete variable domain reads ETGVTQSPTHLIKTRGQQVTLRCSSQSGHNTVSWYQQALGQGPQFIFQYYREEENGRGNFPPRFSGLQFPNYSSELNVNALELDDSALYLCASRPNSGRPPETQYFGPGTRLLVL.

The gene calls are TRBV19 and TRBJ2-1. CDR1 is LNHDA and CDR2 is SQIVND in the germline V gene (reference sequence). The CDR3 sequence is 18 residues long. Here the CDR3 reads CASSIDGLRGGSYNEQFF.

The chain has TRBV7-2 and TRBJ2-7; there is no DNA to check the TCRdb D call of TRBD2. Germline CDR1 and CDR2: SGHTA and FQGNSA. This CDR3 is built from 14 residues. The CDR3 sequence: CASSSLAGAREQYF.

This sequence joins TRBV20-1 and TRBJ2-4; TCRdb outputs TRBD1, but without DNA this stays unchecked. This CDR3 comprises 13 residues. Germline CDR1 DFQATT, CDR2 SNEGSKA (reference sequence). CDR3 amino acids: CSAGSGGRSIQYF.

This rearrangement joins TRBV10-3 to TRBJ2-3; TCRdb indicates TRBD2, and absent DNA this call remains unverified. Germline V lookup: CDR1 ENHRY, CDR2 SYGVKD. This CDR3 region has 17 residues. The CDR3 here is CAISRGLGLAGPDTQYF.

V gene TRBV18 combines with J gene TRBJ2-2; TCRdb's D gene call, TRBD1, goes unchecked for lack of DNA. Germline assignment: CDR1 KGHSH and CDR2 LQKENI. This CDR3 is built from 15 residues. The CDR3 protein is CASSPAPANTGELFF.

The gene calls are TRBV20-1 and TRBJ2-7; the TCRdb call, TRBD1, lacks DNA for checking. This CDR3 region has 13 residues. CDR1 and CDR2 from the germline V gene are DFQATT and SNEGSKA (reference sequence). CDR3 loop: CSALTAGPYEQYF.

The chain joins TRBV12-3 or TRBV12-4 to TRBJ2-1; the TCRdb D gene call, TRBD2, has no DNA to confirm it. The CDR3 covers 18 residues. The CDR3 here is CASTSTTRGTSGYNEQFF.

The CDR3 reads CSASWGSSNTEAFF. V is TRBV20-1 and J is TRBJ1-1. The germline V gene encodes CDR1 DFQATT and CDR2 SNEGSKA (reference sequence). The length of the CDR3 is 14 residues.